The subject of this entry is one TCR beta chain. Its antigen is unknown. These data come from a study of T cell responses to AZD1222 COVID-19 vaccine. Study-level points and caveats: Only 6 or 7 AZD1222 recipients tested seropositive at baseline. Donors skewed white British and female; clonal diversity was possibly underestimated. Reports indicate that nearly half of spike-specific TCRs are directed at unmutated variant regions. At 160-218 and 743-854, vaccine-associated CD4 TCRs were dominant, and they spanned spike.

Profiling relied on immunoSEQ multiplex PCR, and the TCRdb table lists in-frame clones only, not all of them. The sample carries approximately 170,000 clones, 88% recorded once. CDR1 SGHTA and CDR2 FQGNSA come from the germline V gene. V shed 4 bases and J shed 3 bases, with 15 bases lying between them. This CDR3 contains 15 residues. The V and J genes are TRBV7-2 and TRBJ1-1, with D uncertain. This material consisted of peripheral blood, taken 28 days after the second AZD1222 dose. The TCR originated in an adult who received the AZD1222 COVID-19 vaccine. Written as DNA, the CDR3 is TGTGCCAGCAGCTCCCCATTAAGCGGGTACACTGAAGCTTTCTTT. It specifies CASSSPLSGYTEAFF.